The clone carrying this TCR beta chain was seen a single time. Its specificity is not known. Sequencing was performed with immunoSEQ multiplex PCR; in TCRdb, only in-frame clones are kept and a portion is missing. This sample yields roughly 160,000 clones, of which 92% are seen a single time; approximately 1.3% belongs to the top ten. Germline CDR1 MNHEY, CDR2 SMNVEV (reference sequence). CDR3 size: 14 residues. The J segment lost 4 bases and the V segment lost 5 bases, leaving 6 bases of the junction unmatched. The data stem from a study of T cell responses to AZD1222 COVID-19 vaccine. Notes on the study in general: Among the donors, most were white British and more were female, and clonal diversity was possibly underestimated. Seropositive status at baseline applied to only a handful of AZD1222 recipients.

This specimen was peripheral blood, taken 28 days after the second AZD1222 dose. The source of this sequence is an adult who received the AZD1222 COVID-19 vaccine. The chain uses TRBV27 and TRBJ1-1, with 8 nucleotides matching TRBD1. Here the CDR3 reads CASSTTGVLTEAFF. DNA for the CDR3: TGTGCCAGCAGTACGACAGGGGTACTCACTGAAGCTTTCTTT.